This T cell receptor (beta chain) was recovered during a study of control samples from healthy donors and cancer patients (dated by TCRdb to between 2020 and 2021). Clipping removes 4 bases from V and 4 bases from J, with 3 as the unmatched junction base count. Counted from cysteine to phenylalanine, this CDR3 has 14 amino acids. The sequence is cut down to CDR3 DNA, 42 bases in frame from base 1. The germline V gene (reference sequence) sets CDR1 to LGHDT and CDR2 to YNNKEL. In regard to this clone: No cognate antigen has been identified for it. No qualities accompany the bases; no much larger clone lies one base away.

Preparation of the library involved the immunoSEQ multiplex PCR assay. The source is immuneACCESS, and TCRdb retained only in-frame sequences with V and J called. Part of the clones is not carried over; for the studies checked, unresolved V genes explain less than half of this, and the remainder is unexplained. The sample table shows 140,000 to 150,000 clones, and roughly 93% are seen once. The ten largest clones represent 4.5% to 6% of the sample. The source is a young man in good health. The rearranged chain carries TRBV3-1 (or the pseudogene TRBV3-2) and TRBJ1-2; 10 of the junction bases match TRBD1. The sequenced sample was blood. The CDR3: CASSLGTGAYGYTF. Here is the DNA: TGTGCCAGCAGCCTAGGGACAGGGGCCTATGGCTACACCTTC.